Sequencing of this T cell receptor beta chain was carried out in a study of memory CD4+ T cells and cytomegalovirus serostatus. Overall study: This sample comes from healthy Belgian adults, about nine CMV seropositive, 20 to 25 seronegative. Study observations and caveats: CD4+ memory repertoires contained about 40% of the roughly 150 reported CMV TCRbeta sequences. CMV serostatus prediction reached median AUC around 0.95, or 0.9 with US-trained model.

Comment on this clone: The antigen remains undetermined.

The protocol was immunoSEQ multiplex PCR, while the TCRdb copy is restricted to in-frame clones and leaves out a portion. The sample lists around 54,000 clones, around 82% seen once, with approximately 0.65% in the top ten. This CDR3 is 15 amino acids long. Germline V CDR1 and CDR2: MGHRA, YSYEKL. The V and J ends lost 6 bases and 6 bases, in that order; junction bases with no gene match: 9. The sort gate was single viable CD3+CD4+CD8-CD45RO+ cells for memory CD4+ T cells. Serostatus was set by detecting CMV pp150, pp28, p38, p52 IgG. This chain connects TRBV4-1 to TRBJ2-1; 9 bases match TRBD2. The sequenced sample consisted of memory CD4+ T cells from blood. This TCR was sampled from an adult in good health and CMV-seronegative. The CDR3 DNA reads TGCGCCAGCAGTCTCGTTAGCGGGAGTGCCAATGAGCAGTTCTTC. It yields the protein CASSLVSGSANEQFF.